This T cell receptor beta chain was documented in a study of T cells in Graves' hyperthyroidism and ophthalmopathy. With 6 bases removed from V and 3 bases from J, the gap between germline ends came to 15 bases. This CDR3 contains 14 residues. The V gene's germline CDR1 is MNHNS and CDR2 SASEGT. This clonotype was seen at least ten times. There were TCR beta CDR3 regions amplified from RNA transcripts. During a first-round RT-PCR of the TCR CDR3, the HTBI primer set was used. TCRdb re-called the multiplex PCR reads with MiXCR, one entry per CDR3 protein. The repertoire holds around 380,000 distinct CDR3 sequences, roughly 13% seen once, with less than 25% in the top ten.

This chain uses TRBV6-1 with TRBJ2-7; D unresolved. The sequence came from a young man with Graves' hyperthyroidism that later progressed to Graves' ophthalmopathy. Sequencing input: blood. Written as DNA, the CDR3 is TGTGCCAGCAGCGTACCGGGCCCACACTACGAGCAGTACTTC. Encoded protein: CASSVPGPHYEQYF.